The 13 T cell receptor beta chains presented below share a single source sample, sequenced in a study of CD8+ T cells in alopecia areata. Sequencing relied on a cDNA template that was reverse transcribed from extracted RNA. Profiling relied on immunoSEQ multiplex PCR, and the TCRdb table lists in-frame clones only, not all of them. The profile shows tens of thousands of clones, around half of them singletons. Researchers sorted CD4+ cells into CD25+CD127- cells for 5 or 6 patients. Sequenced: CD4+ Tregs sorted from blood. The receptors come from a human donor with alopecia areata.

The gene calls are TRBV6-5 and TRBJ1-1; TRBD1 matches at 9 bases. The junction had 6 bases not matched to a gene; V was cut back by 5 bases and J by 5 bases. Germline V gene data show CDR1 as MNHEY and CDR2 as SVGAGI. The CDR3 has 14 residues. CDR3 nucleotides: TGTGCCAGCAGTCAACAGGGGGCGGGAACTGAAGCTTTCTTT. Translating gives CASSQQGAGTEAFF.

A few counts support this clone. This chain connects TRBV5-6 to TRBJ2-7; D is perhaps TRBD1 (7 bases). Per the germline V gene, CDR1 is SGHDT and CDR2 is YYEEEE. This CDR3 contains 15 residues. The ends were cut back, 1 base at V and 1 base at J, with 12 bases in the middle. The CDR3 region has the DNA TGTGCCAGCAGCTTGAAGGCAGGGGGGTCCTACGAGCAGTACTTC. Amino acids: CASSLKAGGSYEQYF.

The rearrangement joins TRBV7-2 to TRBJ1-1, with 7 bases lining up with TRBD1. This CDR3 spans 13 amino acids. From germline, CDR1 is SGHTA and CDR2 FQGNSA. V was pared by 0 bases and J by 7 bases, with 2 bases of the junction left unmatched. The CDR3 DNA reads TGTGCCAGCAGCTTAGCGCCAGGGGGTGAAGCTTTCTTT. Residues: CASSLAPGGEAFF.

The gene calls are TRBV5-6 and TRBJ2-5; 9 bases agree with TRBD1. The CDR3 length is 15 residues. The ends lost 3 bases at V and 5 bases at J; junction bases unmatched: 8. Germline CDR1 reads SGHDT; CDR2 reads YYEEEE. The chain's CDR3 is CASSWGQGGGETQYF. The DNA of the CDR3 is TGTGCCAGCAGCTGGGGACAGGGAGGAGGCGAGACCCAGTACTTC.

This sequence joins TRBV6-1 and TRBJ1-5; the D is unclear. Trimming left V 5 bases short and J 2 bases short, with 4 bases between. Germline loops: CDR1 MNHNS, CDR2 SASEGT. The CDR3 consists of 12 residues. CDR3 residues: CASSSRNQPQHF. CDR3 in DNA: TGTGCCAGCAGTTCTCGCAATCAGCCCCAGCATTTT.

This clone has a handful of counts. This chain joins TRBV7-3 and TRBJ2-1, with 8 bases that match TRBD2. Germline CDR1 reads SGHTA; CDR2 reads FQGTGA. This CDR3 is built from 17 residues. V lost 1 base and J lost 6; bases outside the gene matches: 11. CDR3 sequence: CASSLMSGGGTPNEQFF. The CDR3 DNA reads TGTGCCAGCAGCTTAATGTCGGGCGGGGGGACCCCCAATGAGCAGTTCTTC.

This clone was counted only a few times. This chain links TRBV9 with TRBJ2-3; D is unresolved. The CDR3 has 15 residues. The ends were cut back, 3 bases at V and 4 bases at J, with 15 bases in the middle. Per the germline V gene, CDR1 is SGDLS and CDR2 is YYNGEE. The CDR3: CASSASWAAADTQYF. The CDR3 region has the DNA TGTGCCAGCAGCGCCTCCTGGGCGGCGGCAGATACGCAGTATTTT.

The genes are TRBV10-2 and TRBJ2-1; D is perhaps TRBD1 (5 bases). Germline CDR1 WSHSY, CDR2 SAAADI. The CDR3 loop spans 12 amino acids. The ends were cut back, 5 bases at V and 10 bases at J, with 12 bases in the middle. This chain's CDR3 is CASSPTGIEQFF. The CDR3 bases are TGCGCCAGCAGTCCTACAGGAATCGAGCAGTTCTTC.

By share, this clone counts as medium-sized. CDR3 sequence (DNA): TGTGCCAGCAGGTCGGGACAGTCCGGGGTTGAAGCTTTCTTT. Its protein product is CASRSGQSGVEAFF. The V call is TRBV28, the J call TRBJ1-1; TRBD1 matches at 7 bases. J was trimmed by 7 bases and V by 6 bases; bases with no gene match: 11. Germline V gene data show CDR1 as MDHEN and CDR2 as SYDVKM. CDR3 length: 14 residues.

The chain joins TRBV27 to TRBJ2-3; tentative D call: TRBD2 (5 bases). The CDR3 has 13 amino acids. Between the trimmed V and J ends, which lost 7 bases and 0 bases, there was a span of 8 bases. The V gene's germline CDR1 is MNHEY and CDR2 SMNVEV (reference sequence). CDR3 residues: CASMTTSTDTQYF. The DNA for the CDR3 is TGTGCCAGCATGACTACTAGCACAGATACGCAGTATTTT.

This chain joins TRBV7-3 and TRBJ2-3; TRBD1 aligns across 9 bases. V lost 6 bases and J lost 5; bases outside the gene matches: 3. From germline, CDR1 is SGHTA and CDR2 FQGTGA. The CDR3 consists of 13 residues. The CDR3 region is CASRGTGKDTQYF. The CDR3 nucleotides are TGTGCCAGCAGGGGGACAGGGAAAGATACGCAGTATTTT.

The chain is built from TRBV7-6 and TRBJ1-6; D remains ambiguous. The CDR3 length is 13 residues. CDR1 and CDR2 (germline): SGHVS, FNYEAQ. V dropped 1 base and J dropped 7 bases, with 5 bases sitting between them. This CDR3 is CASSLVLNSPLHF. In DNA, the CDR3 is TGTGCCAGCAGCTTAGTCTTAAATTCACCCCTCCACTTT.

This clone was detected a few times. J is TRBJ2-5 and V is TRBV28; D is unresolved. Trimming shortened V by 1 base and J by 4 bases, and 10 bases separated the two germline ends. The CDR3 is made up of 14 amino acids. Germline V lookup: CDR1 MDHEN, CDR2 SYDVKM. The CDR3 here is CASSLLKGRETQYF. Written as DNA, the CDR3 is TGTGCCAGCAGTTTATTGAAGGGCAGAGAGACCCAGTACTTC.